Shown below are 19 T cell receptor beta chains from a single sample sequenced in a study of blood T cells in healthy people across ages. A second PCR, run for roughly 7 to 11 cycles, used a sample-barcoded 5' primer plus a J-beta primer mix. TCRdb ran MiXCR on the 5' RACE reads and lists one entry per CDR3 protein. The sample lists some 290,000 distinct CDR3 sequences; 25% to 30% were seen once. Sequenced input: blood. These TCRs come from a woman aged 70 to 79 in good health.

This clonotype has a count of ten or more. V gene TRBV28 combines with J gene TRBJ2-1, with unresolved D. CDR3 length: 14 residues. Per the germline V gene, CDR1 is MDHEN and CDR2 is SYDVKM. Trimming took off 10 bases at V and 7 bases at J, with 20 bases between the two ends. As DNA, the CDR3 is TGTGCCACCATCTCGGGCGGATGGGCGAATGAGCAGTTCTTC. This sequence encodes CATISGGWANEQFF.

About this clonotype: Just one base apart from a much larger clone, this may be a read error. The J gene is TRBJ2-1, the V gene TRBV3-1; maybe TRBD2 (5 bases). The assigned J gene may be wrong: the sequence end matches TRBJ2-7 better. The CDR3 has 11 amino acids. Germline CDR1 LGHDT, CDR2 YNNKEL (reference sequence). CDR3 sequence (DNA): TGTGCCAGCAACGCCAGGAGGGAGCAGTACTTC. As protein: CASNARREQYF.

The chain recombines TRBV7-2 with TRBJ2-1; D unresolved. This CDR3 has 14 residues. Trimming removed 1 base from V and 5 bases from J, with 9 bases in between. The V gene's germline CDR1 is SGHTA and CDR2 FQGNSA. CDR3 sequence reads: CASSLGQVNNEQFF. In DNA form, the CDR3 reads TGTGCCAGCAGCTTAGGTCAGGTGAACAATGAGCAGTTCTTC.

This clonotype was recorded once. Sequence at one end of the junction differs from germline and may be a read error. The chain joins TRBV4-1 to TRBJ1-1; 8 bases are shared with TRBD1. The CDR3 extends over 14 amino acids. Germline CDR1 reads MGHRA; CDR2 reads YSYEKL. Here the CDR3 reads CASSQENQGAGALF. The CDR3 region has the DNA TGCGCCAGCAGCCAAGAAAATCAGGGGGCAGGAGCTCTCTTT.

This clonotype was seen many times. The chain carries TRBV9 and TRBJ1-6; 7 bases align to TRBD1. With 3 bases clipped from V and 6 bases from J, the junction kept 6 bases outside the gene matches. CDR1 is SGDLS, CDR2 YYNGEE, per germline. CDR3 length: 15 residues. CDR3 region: CASSESGTANSPLHF. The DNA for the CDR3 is TGTGCCAGCAGCGAATCCGGGACAGCTAATTCACCCCTCCACTTT.

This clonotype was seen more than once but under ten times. CDR3 residues: CASSVAPRGRLNEQFF. CDR3 nucleotide sequence: TGTGCCAGCAGCGTAGCCCCCCGGGGGAGACTTAATGAGCAGTTCTTC. The chain has TRBV9 and TRBJ2-1; possible D gene TRBD2, 6 bases. CDR1 SGDLS and CDR2 YYNGEE come from the germline V gene. The CDR3 has 16 amino acids. V was pared by 0 bases and J by 7 bases, with 17 bases between.

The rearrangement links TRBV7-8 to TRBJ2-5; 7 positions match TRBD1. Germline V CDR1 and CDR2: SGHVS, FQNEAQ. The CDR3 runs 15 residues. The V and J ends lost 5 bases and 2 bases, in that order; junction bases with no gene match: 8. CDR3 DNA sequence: TGTGCCAGCAGCGAATTCTCCAGGGGGCAAGAGACCCAGTACTTC. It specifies CASSEFSRGQETQYF.

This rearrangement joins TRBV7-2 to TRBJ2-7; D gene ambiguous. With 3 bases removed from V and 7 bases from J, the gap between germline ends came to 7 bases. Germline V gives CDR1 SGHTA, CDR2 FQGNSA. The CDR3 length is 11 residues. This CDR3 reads CASSFSVEQYF. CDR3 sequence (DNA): TGTGCCAGCAGCTTCTCCGTAGAGCAGTACTTC.

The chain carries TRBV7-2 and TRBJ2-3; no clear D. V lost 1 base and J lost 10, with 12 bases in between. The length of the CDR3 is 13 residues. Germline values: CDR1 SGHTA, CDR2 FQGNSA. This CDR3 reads CASSLGFSSAQYF. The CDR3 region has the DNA TGTGCCAGCAGCTTAGGGTTTAGTTCTGCGCAGTATTTT.

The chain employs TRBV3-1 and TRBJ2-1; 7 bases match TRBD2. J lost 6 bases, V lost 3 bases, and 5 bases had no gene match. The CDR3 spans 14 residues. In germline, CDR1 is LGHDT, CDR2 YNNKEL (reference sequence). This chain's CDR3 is CASSHWTSGNEQFF. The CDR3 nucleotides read TGTGCCAGCAGCCACTGGACTAGTGGCAATGAGCAGTTCTTC.

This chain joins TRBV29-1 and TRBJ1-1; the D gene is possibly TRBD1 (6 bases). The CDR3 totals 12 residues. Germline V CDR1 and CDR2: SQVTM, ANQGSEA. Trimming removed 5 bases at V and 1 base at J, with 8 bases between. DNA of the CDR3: TGCAGCGTTAAACAGGGGAACACTGAAGCTTTCTTT. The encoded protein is CSVKQGNTEAFF.

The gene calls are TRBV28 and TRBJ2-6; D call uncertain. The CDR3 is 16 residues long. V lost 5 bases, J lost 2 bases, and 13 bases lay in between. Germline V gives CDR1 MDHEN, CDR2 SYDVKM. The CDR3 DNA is TGTGCCAGCAGTCTAAGGTTGGGCCCTGGGGCCAACGTCCTGACTTTC. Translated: CASSLRLGPGANVLTF.

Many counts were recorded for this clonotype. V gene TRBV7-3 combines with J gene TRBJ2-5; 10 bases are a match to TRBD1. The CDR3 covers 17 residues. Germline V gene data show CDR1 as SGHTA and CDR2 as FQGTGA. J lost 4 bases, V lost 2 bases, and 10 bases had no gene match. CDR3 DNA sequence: TGTGCCAGCAGCTTAGGGACCGGGACAGGGGCACGAGAGACCCAGTACTTC. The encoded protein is CASSLGTGTGARETQYF.

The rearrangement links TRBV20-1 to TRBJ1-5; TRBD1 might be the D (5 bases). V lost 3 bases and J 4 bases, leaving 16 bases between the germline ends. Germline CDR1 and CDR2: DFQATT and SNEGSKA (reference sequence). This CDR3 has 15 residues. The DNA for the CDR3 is TGCAGTGCTAGTAGACAGCCACCATCAAATCAGCCCCAGCATTTT. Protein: CSASRQPPSNQPQHF.

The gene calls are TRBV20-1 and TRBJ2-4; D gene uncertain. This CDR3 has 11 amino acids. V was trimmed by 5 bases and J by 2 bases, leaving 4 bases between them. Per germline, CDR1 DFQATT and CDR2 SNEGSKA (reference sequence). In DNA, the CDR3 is TGCAGTGCTTGGTCCAAAAACATTCAGTACTTC. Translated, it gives CSAWSKNIQYF.

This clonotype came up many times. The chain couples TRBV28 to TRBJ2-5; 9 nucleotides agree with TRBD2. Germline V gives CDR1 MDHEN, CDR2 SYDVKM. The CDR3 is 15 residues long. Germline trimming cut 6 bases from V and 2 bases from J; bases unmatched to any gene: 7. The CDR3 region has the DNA TGTGCCAGCAGAGCCGGACTAGCGCCGCAAGAGACCCAGTACTTC. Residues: CASRAGLAPQETQYF.

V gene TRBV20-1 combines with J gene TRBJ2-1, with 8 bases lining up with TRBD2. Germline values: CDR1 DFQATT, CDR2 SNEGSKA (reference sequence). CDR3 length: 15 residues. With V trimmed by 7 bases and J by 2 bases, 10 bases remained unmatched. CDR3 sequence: CSVTTGLETYNEQFF. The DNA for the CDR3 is TGCAGTGTTACCACGGGACTAGAAACCTACAATGAGCAGTTCTTC.

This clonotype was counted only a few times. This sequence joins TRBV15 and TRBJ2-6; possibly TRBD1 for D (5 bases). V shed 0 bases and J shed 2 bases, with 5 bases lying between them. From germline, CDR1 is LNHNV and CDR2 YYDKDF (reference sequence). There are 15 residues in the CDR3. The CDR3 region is CATSRDRAGANVLTF. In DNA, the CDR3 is TGTGCCACCAGCAGAGACAGGGCTGGGGCCAACGTCCTGACTTTC.

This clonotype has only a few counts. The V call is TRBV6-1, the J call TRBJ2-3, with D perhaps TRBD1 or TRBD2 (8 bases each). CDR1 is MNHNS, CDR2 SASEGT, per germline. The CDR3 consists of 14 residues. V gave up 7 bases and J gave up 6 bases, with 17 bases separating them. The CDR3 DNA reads TGTGCCAGCACCGGCGGGAGGACAGGGGATACGCAGTATTTT. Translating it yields CASTGGRTGDTQYF.